A single sample is the source of the 8 T cell receptor beta chains below, sequenced in a study of cytomegalovirus exposure and HLA in healthy donors. This PCR relied on a set of 60 Vbeta primers and 13 Jbeta primers. Profiling relied on immunoSEQ multiplex PCR, and the TCRdb table lists in-frame clones only, not all of them. The table shows approximately 210,000 clones, with about four fifths occurring only once. Sample: PBMCs. Every receptor here comes from a man aged 40-55 years in good health and CMV-seropositive.

The chain uses TRBV11-2 and TRBJ2-7; 9 bases fit TRBD2. Unmatched junction bases numbered 8, after V lost 2 bases and J lost 3 bases. The length of the CDR3 is 16 residues. Germline assignment: CDR1 SGHAT and CDR2 FQNNGV. DNA of the CDR3: TGTGCCAGCAGCTTAAGGGCTAGCGGGACAGACTACGAGCAGTACTTC. It codes for CASSLRASGTDYEQYF.

This clone was observed a few times. The genes are TRBV7-2 and TRBJ1-5, with D possibly matching TRBD1 (6 bases). The V gene lost 5 bases and the J gene lost 6 bases, with 11 bases spanning the gap. The CDR3 has 13 amino acids. Per germline, CDR1 SGHTA and CDR2 FQGNSA. CDR3 sequence: CASSVGTTQPQHF. Here the CDR3 DNA reads TGTGCCAGCAGCGTTGGGACAACTCAGCCCCAGCATTTT.

This clone was observed a few times. The chain combines TRBV27 with TRBJ2-7; TRBD2 agrees at 10 bases. The CDR3 consists of 15 residues. Germline V gives CDR1 MNHEY, CDR2 SMNVEV (reference sequence). The V and J ends lost 4 bases and 4 bases, in that order; junction bases with no gene match: 7. The CDR3 nucleotides read TGTGCCAGCAGTTCCGCTAGCGGGAGTAGGTACGAGCAGTACTTC. This translates into CASSSASGSRYEQYF.

This chain uses TRBV10-3 with TRBJ1-5, with D maybe TRBD1 (5 bases). Between the trimmed V and J ends, which lost 0 bases and 0 bases, there was a span of 6 bases. The CDR3 is 15 amino acids. In germline, CDR1 is ENHRY, CDR2 SYGVKD. The CDR3 DNA follows: TGTGCCATCAGTGAGTCACAGGATAGCAATCAGCCCCAGCATTTT. Its protein is CAISESQDSNQPQHF.

The CDR3 protein is CASSKRTSGSTDTQYF. CDR3 bases: TGTGCCAGTAGTAAGAGGACTAGCGGGAGCACAGATACGCAGTATTTT. The J gene is TRBJ2-3, the V gene TRBV19, with 11 nucleotides matching TRBD2. Germline CDR1 and CDR2: LNHDA and SQIVND (reference sequence). This CDR3 has 16 amino acids. J gave up 0 bases and V 4 bases, and 3 bases lay outside the gene matches.

This clone has a handful of counts. The chain carries TRBV9 and TRBJ1-1, with 8 bases identical to TRBD1. The germline V gene has CDR1 SGDLS and CDR2 YYNGEE. J gave up 4 bases and V 0 bases, and 8 bases lay outside the gene matches. The CDR3 is 16 amino acids. The CDR3 is CASSVGPGGAGTEAFF. In DNA form, the CDR3 reads TGTGCCAGCAGCGTAGGCCCAGGGGGCGCGGGCACTGAAGCTTTCTTT. Complete variable domain (other parts from reference TRBV9 and TRBJ1-1): DSGVTQTPKHLITATGQRVTLRCSPRSGDLSVYWYQQSLDQGLQFLIQYYNGEERAKGNILERFSAQQFPDLHSELNLSSLELGDSALYFCASSVGPGGAGTEAFFGQGTRLTVV.

This sequence joins TRBV30 and TRBJ2-7, with 7 bases identical to TRBD2. The germline V gene has CDR1 GTSNPN and CDR2 SVGIG (reference sequence). With V trimmed by 1 base and J by 0 bases, 3 bases remained unmatched. This CDR3 has 14 amino acids. In DNA form, the CDR3 reads TGTGCCTGGAGTGCACTAGCGTACTCCTACGAGCAGTACGTC. As protein: CAWSALAYSYEQYV.

The rearrangement uses TRBV5-1 and TRBJ1-4, with D tentatively TRBD1 (5 bases). The CDR3 contains 15 residues. V was clipped by 6 bases and J by 7 bases, with 19 bases between them. From germline, CDR1 is SGHRS and CDR2 YFSETQ. CDR3 nucleotides: TGCGCCAGCACTGCTTCCGGGGGGTCCGGTGAAAAACTGTTTTTT. It encodes CASTASGGSGEKLFF.